Listed here is a single T cell receptor (beta chain). This sample stems from a study of blood T cell repertoires in COVID-19. Study background: Samples taken during acute and convalescent COVID-19 were collected in the United States, Italy and Spain. In each case, the material was cDNA or gDNA derived from T cells, B-cell-depleted T cells, or PBMCs.

Original data processing: Estimation of nucleated cell counts relied on the amplification of reference gene primers. Measured with immunoSEQ multiplex PCR; TCRdb has only the in-frame clones, and not every one. The V and J calls and clone size come from that table; D and trimming were worked out from the DNA. The sample yields about 210,000 clones, roughly 88% seen once. This CDR3 comprises 14 residues. Trimming removed 9 bases from V and 1 base from J; junction bases left unmatched: 6. CDR1 SGHRS and CDR2 YFSETQ come from the germline V gene. The sequence derives from a woman aged 40 to 55 with acute COVID-19. The specimen sequenced was PBMCs or T cells enriched from blood (not recorded which). This chain uses TRBV5-1 with TRBJ1-3, with 8 bases fitting TRBD1. The CDR3 DNA reads TGCGCCACCCCGGACAGGGCTTCTGGAAACACCATATATTTT. Residues: CATPDRASGNTIYF. Full variable domain (remainder filled in from reference TRBV5-1 and TRBJ1-3): KAGVTQTPRYLIKTRGQQVTLSCSPISGHRSVSWYQQTPGQGLQFLFEYFSETQRNKGNFPGRFSGRQFSNSRSEMNVSTLELGDSALYLCATPDRASGNTIYFGEGSWLTVV.